The T cell receptor (beta chain) described here comes from a study of blood T cell repertoires in COVID-19. Across the whole study: PBMCs, B-cell-depleted T cells, or T cells provided the cDNA or gDNA that made up the material.

The table came from immunoSEQ multiplex PCR; TCRdb's copy has only in-frame clones and leaves some out. In the table there are around 400,000 clones, over 85% of which are singletons. This CDR3 region has 13 residues. V was clipped by 3 bases and J by 0 bases, with 5 bases between them. The gene calls are TRBV12-3 or TRBV12-4 and TRBJ1-2, with D hard to call. The sequence came from a woman between 25 and 40 years old who had recovered from COVID-19. Sequencing was carried out using PBMCs or T cells enriched from blood (not recorded which). In DNA form, the CDR3 reads TGTGCCAGCAGTTTTACACCTAACTATGGCTACACCTTC. Its protein product is CASSFTPNYGYTF.